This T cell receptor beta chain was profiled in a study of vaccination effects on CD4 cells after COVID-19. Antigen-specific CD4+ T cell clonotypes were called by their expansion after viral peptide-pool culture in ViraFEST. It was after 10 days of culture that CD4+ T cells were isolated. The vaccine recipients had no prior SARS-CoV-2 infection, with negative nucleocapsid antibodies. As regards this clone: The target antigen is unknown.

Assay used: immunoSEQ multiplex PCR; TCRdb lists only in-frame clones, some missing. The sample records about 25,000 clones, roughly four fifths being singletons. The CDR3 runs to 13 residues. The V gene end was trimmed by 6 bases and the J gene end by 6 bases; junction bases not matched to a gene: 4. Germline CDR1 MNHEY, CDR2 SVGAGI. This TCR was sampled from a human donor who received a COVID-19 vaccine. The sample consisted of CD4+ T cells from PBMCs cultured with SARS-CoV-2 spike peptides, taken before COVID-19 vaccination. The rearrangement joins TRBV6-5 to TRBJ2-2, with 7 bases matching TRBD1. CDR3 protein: CASRTGQAGELFF. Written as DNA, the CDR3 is TGTGCCAGCAGAACCGGACAGGCCGGGGAGCTGTTTTTT.